One T cell receptor (beta chain) is described in this entry. The same CDR3 can be traced to other DNA sequences in this sample. The data belong to a study of Ad26.COV2.S vaccination and SARS-CoV-2 variants. Treatment given: around 19 received Ad26.COV2.S at low or high dose, single or two shots; roughly 5 received placebo; per-sample allocation not given. Collection of samples fell on day 63 after the first vaccine or placebo injection. Participants' vaccine, an Ad26 vector, delivered Wuhan-strain SARS-CoV-2 spike. Germline assignment: CDR1 SGDLS and CDR2 YYNGEE. There are 13 residues in the CDR3. V shed 0 bases and J shed 3 bases, with 7 bases lying between them. TCRdb's table, derived via immunoSEQ multiplex PCR, lists solely in-frame clones and lacks some. The sample records about 350,000 clones, 88% being singletons.

This sequence was found in a person between 18 and 59 years old who received the Ad26.COV2.S COVID-19 vaccine or a placebo. Sequencing was performed on peripheral blood, taken in a trial of Ad26.COV2.S vaccine versus placebo. The V call is TRBV9, the J call TRBJ2-7; D gene unclear. The DNA for the CDR3 is TGTGCCAGCAGCGTAGGCCAGAACTACGAGCAGTACTTC. This sequence encodes CASSVGQNYEQYF.